A single sample gave rise to the 25 T cell receptor beta chains below, sequenced in a study of T cell repertoires in cytomegalovirus infection. Each CDR3 protein is one row after TCRdb ran MiXCR on the reads. Found here are hundreds of thousands of distinct CDR3 sequences, around 6.4% of them singletons; the top ten hold roughly 6%. The material sequenced was PBMCs. The origin of the receptors is a human donor in good health (CMV status not recorded). Some clones in this sample may be carry-over from other donors' samples.

This clonotype was detected many times. V usage is TRBV2 and J usage is TRBJ2-4; possible D gene TRBD2, 5 bases. V was cut by 3 bases and J by 9 bases, with 15 bases left in between. The V gene's germline CDR1 is SNHLY and CDR2 FYNNEI. The CDR3 loop spans 14 amino acids. CDR3 DNA: TGTGCCAGCAGTGACGGACGAGGGCTGGCCATTCAGTACTTC. This translates into CASSDGRGLAIQYF.

This clonotype was detected many times. V and J are TRBV28 and TRBJ1-2; possible D gene TRBD1, 5 bases. This CDR3 is 15 amino acids long. Germline lookup yields CDR1 MDHEN and CDR2 SYDVKM. Trimming left V 6 bases short and J 4 bases short, with 18 bases between. The CDR3 nucleotides are TGTGCCAGCAGCCTTCCGGGACCTACTTCCTATGGCTACACCTTC. Its protein is CASSLPGPTSYGYTF.

This clonotype was found many times. This sequence joins TRBV7-2 and TRBJ2-2; possibly TRBD1 or TRBD2 for D (5 bases each). This CDR3 contains 16 residues. Germline V CDR1 and CDR2: SGHTA, FQGNSA. Between the trimmed V and J ends, which lost 6 bases and 2 bases, there was a span of 16 bases. The CDR3 protein is CASRGVREINTGELFF. Here the CDR3 DNA reads TGTGCCAGCAGGGGTGTCAGGGAGATCAACACCGGGGAGCTGTTTTTT.

This clonotype was counted many times. This rearrangement joins TRBV7-9 to TRBJ2-5; TRBD2 might be the D (5 bases). CDR3 size: 15 residues. The germline CDR1 and CDR2 sequences are SEHNR and FQNEAQ (reference sequence). V was shortened by 5 bases and J by 5 bases, with 18 bases between the two germline ends. The CDR3 DNA follows: TGTGCCAGCAGCCCAAAGGAGCGGCTTGGCGAGACCCAGTACTTC. Amino acid sequence: CASSPKERLGETQYF. Based on the CDR3 plus reference TRBV7-9 and TRBJ2-5, the full variable domain is DTGVSQNPRHKITKRGQNVTFRCDPISEHNRLYWYRQTLGQGPEFLTYFQNEAQLEKSRLLSDRFSAERPKGSFSTLEIQRTEQGDSAMYLCASSPKERLGETQYFGPGTRLLVL.

This clonotype occurred many times. This rearrangement joins TRBV7-2 to TRBJ2-3; D not certain. There are 12 residues in the CDR3. V lost 5 bases to trimming and J lost 5 bases, with 8 bases between them. The germline V gene encodes CDR1 SGHTA and CDR2 FQGNSA. In DNA form, the CDR3 reads TGTGCCAGCAGCCTGCTTATAGATACGCAGTATTTT. This codes for CASSLLIDTQYF.

This clonotype was recorded a few times. The chain is built from TRBV2 and TRBJ2-6, with TRBD1 as a possible D gene (5 bases). Germline-derived CDR1 and CDR2 are SNHLY and FYNNEI. This CDR3 contains 12 residues. CDR3: CAGDSGANVLTF. CDR3 coding DNA: TGTGCAGGGGACTCTGGGGCCAACGTCCTGACTTTC.

In this sample, this clonotype turned up many times. The rearrangement uses TRBV29-1 and TRBJ2-2; possible D gene TRBD1, 5 bases. Trimming cost V 4 bases and J 3 bases, with 9 bases left between them. Germline CDR1 reads SQVTM; CDR2 reads ANQGSEA. CDR3 length: 13 amino acids. The CDR3 sequence is CSVGSGYTGELFF. The CDR3 DNA is TGCAGCGTTGGGTCAGGGTACACCGGGGAGCTGTTTTTT.

This clonotype was seen only a few times. J is TRBJ2-5 and V is TRBV20-1; maybe TRBD2 (5 bases). This CDR3 is built from 14 residues. V shed 0 bases and J shed 5 bases, with 13 bases lying between them. The V gene's germline CDR1 is DFQATT and CDR2 SNEGSKA (reference sequence). The CDR3 DNA sequence: TGCAGTGCTAGAGATCGGAGGTCCGGGGAGACCCAGTACTTC. Amino acids: CSARDRRSGETQYF.

The sample holds many counts of this clonotype. The chain couples TRBV14 to TRBJ1-6; D not resolved. Trimming took 2 bases from V and 8 from J, leaving 10 bases between them. Germline CDR1 and CDR2: SGHDN and FVKESK. The CDR3 runs 14 residues. The CDR3 DNA sequence: TGTGCCAGCAGCCAATTTAGGGTGGATTCACCCCTCCACTTT. Translated: CASSQFRVDSPLHF.

In this sample, this clonotype turned up many times. V usage is TRBV9 and J usage is TRBJ2-5; TRBD2 matches at 7 bases. V gave up 4 bases and J gave up 0 bases; unmatched junction bases: 6. CDR1 is SGDLS, CDR2 YYNGEE, per germline. The CDR3 spans 15 residues. CDR3 bases: TGTGCCAGCAGCTTGAGCGGGATGTACCAAGAGACCCAGTACTTC. Its translation: CASSLSGMYQETQYF.

The chain employs TRBV3-1 and TRBJ1-1; unclear D gene. Germline CDR1 reads LGHDT; CDR2 reads YNNKEL (reference sequence). This CDR3 spans 13 amino acids. V lost 2 bases, J lost 10 bases, and 14 bases lay in between. As DNA, the CDR3 is TGTGCCAGCAGCCAAATCTCCCGGGAGCGAGCTTTCTTT. It codes for CASSQISRERAFF.

This clonotype was detected many times. This rearrangement joins TRBV10-3 to TRBJ2-2; 16 bases are a match to TRBD2. V was clipped by 4 bases and J by 0 bases; unmatched bases: 2. Germline V gene data show CDR1 as ENHRY and CDR2 as SYGVKD. This CDR3 has 18 amino acids. The CDR3 nucleotides are TGTGCCATCAGTGTGGGACTAGCGGGGGGGCCGAACACCGGGGAGCTGTTTTTT. It is translated as CAISVGLAGGPNTGELFF.

The table lists this clonotype with many counts. This chain links TRBV28 with TRBJ2-2; TRBD1 or TRBD2 may be the D gene (5 bases each). The germline V gene encodes CDR1 MDHEN and CDR2 SYDVKM. The CDR3 sequence is 15 residues long. Trimming took 6 bases from V and 3 from J, leaving 14 bases between them. CDR3 DNA: TGTGCCAGCAGACTCGGGGCCGGGTACACCGGGGAGCTGTTTTTT. Translating it yields CASRLGAGYTGELFF.

This clonotype was observed a few times. The chain links TRBV19 to TRBJ2-7; D is uncertain. CDR1 LNHDA and CDR2 SQIVND come from the germline V gene (reference sequence). Trimming removed 5 bases at V and 0 bases at J, with 17 bases between. This CDR3 region has 16 residues. The chain's CDR3 is CASSDSGPSHSYEQYF. In DNA form, the CDR3 reads TGTGCCAGTAGTGACTCCGGGCCTTCCCACTCCTACGAGCAGTACTTC.

As regards this clonotype: This may be a read error, as it is one base from a much larger clone. The J gene is TRBJ1-6, the V gene TRBV10-2; no reliable D call. The CDR3 is made up of 12 amino acids. Germline V gene sequence: CDR1 WSHSY, CDR2 SAAADI. The germline V and J ends were trimmed by 5 bases and 10 bases, with 9 bases remaining between them. CDR3 DNA: TGCGCCAGCAGTATCGGTGAATCACCCCTCCACTTT. It yields the protein CASSIGESPLHF.

The sample holds many counts of this clonotype. This sequence joins TRBV2 and TRBJ2-2; no reliable D call. Trimming took 7 bases from V and 1 from J, leaving 7 bases between them. The CDR3 covers 13 residues. Per germline, CDR1 SNHLY and CDR2 FYNNEI. The CDR3, as DNA: TGTGCCAGCAACCGTCAGAACACCGGGGAGCTGTTTTTT. Its translation is CASNRQNTGELFF. The complete variable domain, with remaining parts taken from reference TRBV2 and TRBJ2-2, reads EPEVTQTPSHQVTQMGQEVILRCVPISNHLYFYWYRQILGQKVEFLVSFYNNEISEKSEIFDDQFSVERPDGSNFTLKIRSTKLEDSAMYFCASNRQNTGELFFGEGSRLTVL.

In its sample, this clonotype was seen many times. The chain uses TRBV7-2 and TRBJ2-5; possibly TRBD2 for D (5 bases). The CDR3 runs to 16 residues. CDR1 is SGHTA, CDR2 FQGNSA, per germline. The V end was cut by 5 bases, the J end by 2 bases, with 18 bases between. The CDR3 sequence is CASSTVGSGLQETQYF. The CDR3 coding sequence is TGTGCCAGCAGCACCGTAGGGTCGGGGTTACAAGAGACCCAGTACTTC.

The table lists this clonotype with many counts. The chain couples TRBV20-1 to TRBJ2-3, with 7 bases identical to TRBD2. The germline gives CDR1 DFQATT, CDR2 SNEGSKA (reference sequence). The CDR3 is 14 amino acids. J was trimmed by 1 base and V by 5 bases; bases with no gene match: 6. CDR3 sequence reads: CSAFSGRGTDTQYF. The CDR3 DNA follows: TGCAGTGCTTTTAGCGGGCGCGGCACAGATACGCAGTATTTT.

The CDR3 is CSAIQDLQETQYF. DNA for the CDR3: TGCAGTGCTATACAGGACTTACAAGAGACCCAGTACTTC. The rearrangement uses TRBV20-1 and TRBJ2-5; D might be TRBD1 or TRBD2, each matching 5 bases. V dropped 4 bases and J dropped 2 bases, with 11 bases sitting between them. There are 13 residues in the CDR3. Germline-derived CDR1 and CDR2 are DFQATT and SNEGSKA (reference sequence).

Only a few counts were recorded for this clonotype. The V call is TRBV29-1, the J call TRBJ2-5; 9 bases fit TRBD1. Germline loops: CDR1 SQVTM, CDR2 ANQGSEA. The V segment lost 6 bases and the J segment 5 bases; nucleotides outside the gene matches: 10. This CDR3 spans 14 amino acids. CDR3 residues: CSVFVRDRVETQYF. The CDR3 DNA reads as TGCAGCGTGTTTGTCCGGGACAGGGTGGAGACCCAGTACTTC.

This clonotype was seen just once. This chain connects TRBV5-1 to TRBJ1-1; D not resolved. The CDR3 is made up of 15 amino acids. Germline assignment: CDR1 SGHRS and CDR2 YFSETQ. V lost 0 bases and J 3 bases, leaving 12 bases between the germline ends. CDR3 sequence reads: CASSLAAGVYTEAFF. The DNA of the CDR3 is TGCGCCAGCAGCTTGGCCGCCGGGGTTTACACTGAAGCTTTCTTT.

This clonotype was counted a few times. CDR3 region: CATSDLQTSVEQFF. In DNA, the CDR3 is TGTGCCACCAGTGATTTGCAGACTAGCGTTGAGCAGTTCTTC. The chain joins TRBV24-1 to TRBJ2-1; the match to TRBD2 covers 8 bases. V was pared by 0 bases and J by 9 bases, with 3 bases of the junction left unmatched. CDR1 is KGHDR, CDR2 SFDVKD, per germline. This CDR3 is built from 14 residues.

The chain combines TRBV11-1 with TRBJ2-6, with D possibly TRBD2 on 5 matching bases. The V gene lost 5 bases and the J gene lost 0 bases, with 14 bases spanning the gap. The germline V gene encodes CDR1 SGHAT and CDR2 FQDESV (reference sequence). The CDR3 is 17 residues long. CDR3 residues: CASSLRFGDSGANVLTF. The CDR3 DNA reads as TGTGCCAGCAGCCTTAGGTTCGGGGACTCTGGGGCCAACGTCCTGACTTTC.

The genes are TRBV19 and TRBJ2-4; D ambiguous. Germline assignment: CDR1 LNHDA and CDR2 SQIVND (reference sequence). V was pared by 6 bases and J by 2 bases, with 11 bases between. This CDR3 region has 14 residues. For the CDR3, the DNA is TGTGCCAGTAGCGGAGTCAAATCCAAAAACATTCAGTACTTC. Protein: CASSGVKSKNIQYF.

This clonotype came up once. Here the CDR3 reads CASTEQGGDSTDTQYF. CDR3 nucleotides: TGTGCCAGCACCGAACAGGGCGGGGATTCCACAGATACGCAGTATTTT. The chain uses TRBV28 and TRBJ2-3; perhaps D is TRBD1 or TRBD2 (6 bases each). CDR1 MDHEN and CDR2 SYDVKM come from the germline V gene. The CDR3 has 16 residues. Trimming stripped 7 bases from V and 2 bases from J, with 19 bases between.